This T cell receptor beta chain was captured in a study of T cell responses to AZD1222 COVID-19 vaccine. Study-wide points: Dominant CD4 TCR responses targeted spike regions 160-218 and 743-854.

CDR3 length: 12 residues. The germline CDR1 and CDR2 sequences are SGHNT and YYREEE (reference sequence). V gave up 5 bases and J gave up 0 bases, with 5 bases separating them. Here immunoSEQ multiplex PCR was the method, and the copy in TCRdb shows in-frame clones only, minus some. The sample lists some 120,000 clones, 70% to 90% occurring once. Remarks on this clone: Its antigen is unidentified.

The chain recombines TRBV5-4 with TRBJ1-1; no clear D. Sequenced here: peripheral blood, sampled on day 0 of AZD1222 vaccination. The sequence derives from an adult in good health. CDR3 sequence: CASSFLNTEAFF. Written as DNA, the CDR3 is TGTGCCAGCAGTTTTCTGAACACTGAAGCTTTCTTT.